This T cell receptor beta chain appears in the sequencing data of a study of blood T cell repertoires in COVID-19. Whole-study context: COVID-19 samples, acute and convalescent, were from the United States, Italy and Spain. Nucleic acid was either cDNA or gDNA, and it came from T cells, B-cell-depleted T cells, or PBMCs.

Under the authors' procedure: Amplification from reference gene primers served as the basis for estimated nucleated cell counts. Generated by immunoSEQ multiplex PCR, the TCRdb table keeps only in-frame clones and is missing some. V and J calls and clone size come straight from that table; D and trimming were deduced from the DNA. The repertoire holds around 170,000 clones, 86% seen once, with 2.5% to 3.5% in the top ten. This clone has only a few counts. Germline V gene lookup returns CDR1 MNHNY and CDR2 SVGAGI (reference sequence). The CDR3 runs to 15 residues. V was clipped by 2 bases and J by 3 bases, with 11 bases between them.

The sample taken for sequencing was peripheral blood. The TCR comes from a woman aged 30 to 39 with active or convalescent COVID-19. The chain employs TRBV6-6 and TRBJ1-5, with D perhaps matching TRBD1 (6 bases). The DNA of the CDR3 is TGTGCCAGCAGTTACAACAGGGCGAACAATCAGCCCCAGCATTTT. It is translated as CASSYNRANNQPQHF.